The rows below give T cell receptor beta chains drawn from one sample of a study of OX40 agonist ivuxolimab in advanced cancers. Here immunoSEQ multiplex PCR was the method, and the copy in TCRdb shows in-frame clones only, minus some. This sample has some 70,000 clones, with more than 85% found just once. The sample was CD4+ or CD8+ T cells sorted from blood, taken in a trial of the OX40 agonist ivuxolimab. Every receptor here comes from an adult with an advanced solid tumor such as melanoma, head and neck, liver or kidney cancer. Each CDR3 is given with its conserved first and last residue. A D gene is named only where the DNA matches it firmly. Only some rows state a clone size, as once, few, many or a class for expanded clones.

abundance: .; j_gene: TRBJ2-3; v_gene: TRBV9; d_gene: .; CDR3aa: CASGTESTDTQYF; CDR3nt: TGTGCCAGCGGGACGGAAAGCACAGATACGCAGTATTTT
abundance: .; j_gene: TRBJ1-2; v_gene: TRBV2; d_gene: .; CDR3aa: CASSEALRGDGYTF; CDR3nt: TGTGCCAGCAGTGAAGCGCTTCGGGGGGATGGCTACACCTTC
abundance: .; j_gene: TRBJ2-7; v_gene: TRBV6-5; d_gene: .; CDR3aa: CASSYQRISYEQYF; CDR3nt: TGTGCCAGCAGTTACCAACGGATCTCCTACGAGCAGTACTTC
abundance: .; j_gene: TRBJ2-2; v_gene: TRBV14; d_gene: .; CDR3aa: CASTPNTGELFF; CDR3nt: TGTGCCAGCACTCCGAACACCGGGGAGCTGTTTTTT
abundance: .; j_gene: TRBJ1-1; v_gene: TRBV30; d_gene: .; CDR3aa: CAWRETGRNTEAFF; CDR3nt: TGTGCCTGGAGGGAAACAGGGAGGAACACTGAAGCTTTCTTT
abundance: once; j_gene: TRBJ2-1; v_gene: TRBV30; d_gene: TRBD2; CDR3aa: CAWKLSGAGEQFF; CDR3nt: TGTGCCTGGAAGCTTAGCGGGGCGGGAGAGCAGTTCTTC
abundance: once; j_gene: TRBJ1-1; v_gene: TRBV7-9; d_gene: TRBD1; CDR3aa: CASSPGNRGSDTEAFF; CDR3nt: TGTGCCAGCAGCCCCGGAAACAGGGGGTCAGACACTGAAGCTTTCTTT
abundance: .; j_gene: TRBJ2-2; v_gene: TRBV13; d_gene: TRBD2; CDR3aa: CASSAGASGRAVGELFF; CDR3nt: TGTGCCAGCAGCGCAGGGGCTAGCGGGAGGGCCGTCGGGGAGCTGTTTTTT
abundance: .; j_gene: TRBJ1-5; v_gene: TRBV5-8; d_gene: TRBD1; CDR3aa: CARDRDSHSNQPQHF; CDR3nt: TGTGCCAGGGACCGGGACAGCCATAGCAATCAGCCCCAGCATTTT
abundance: .; j_gene: TRBJ2-1; v_gene: TRBV7-9; d_gene: .; CDR3aa: CAIMWGLGYNEQFF; CDR3nt: TGTGCCATAATGTGGGGGCTGGGGTACAATGAGCAGTTCTTC
abundance: .; j_gene: TRBJ1-5; v_gene: TRBV6-4; d_gene: .; CDR3aa: CASSDRGFQPQHF; CDR3nt: TGTGCCAGCAGTGATAGAGGGTTTCAGCCCCAGCATTTT
abundance: .; j_gene: TRBJ2-7; v_gene: TRBV6-6; d_gene: .; CDR3aa: CASSFTVGPDEQYF; CDR3nt: TGTGCCAGCAGTTTTACAGTGGGCCCGGACGAGCAGTACTTC
abundance: .; j_gene: TRBJ2-7; v_gene: TRBV9; d_gene: .; CDR3aa: CASSQTPSSYEQYF; CDR3nt: TGTGCCAGCAGTCAGACTCCAAGCTCCTACGAGCAGTACTTC
abundance: .; j_gene: TRBJ2-3; v_gene: TRBV7-8; d_gene: .; CDR3aa: CASSSRLARATDTQYF; CDR3nt: TGTGCCAGCAGCTCCAGACTGGCACGGGCCACAGATACGCAGTATTTT
abundance: .; j_gene: TRBJ1-2; v_gene: TRBV5-1; d_gene: TRBD1; CDR3aa: CASSLRAGGNYGYTF; CDR3nt: TGCGCCAGCAGCTTGAGGGCAGGGGGCAACTATGGCTACACCTTC
abundance: .; j_gene: TRBJ2-2; v_gene: TRBV11-2; d_gene: TRBD2; CDR3aa: CASSLGTRGTGELFF; CDR3nt: TGTGCCAGCAGCTTGGGGACTAGAGGCACCGGGGAGCTGTTTTTT
abundance: .; j_gene: TRBJ2-7; v_gene: TRBV2; d_gene: .; CDR3aa: CASSDVAGATEYEQYF; CDR3nt: TGTGCCAGCAGTGACGTCGCGGGGGCAACAGAATACGAGCAGTACTTC
abundance: .; j_gene: TRBJ2-7; v_gene: TRBV7-9; d_gene: .; CDR3aa: CASSLGPAEQYF; CDR3nt: TGTGCCAGCAGCTTAGGTCCGGCTGAGCAGTACTTC
abundance: .; j_gene: TRBJ1-2; v_gene: TRBV2; d_gene: .; CDR3aa: CASNPPGLLFGYTF; CDR3nt: TGTGCCAGCAACCCACCGGGACTTCTTTTTGGCTACACCTTC
abundance: .; j_gene: TRBJ1-5; v_gene: TRBV27; d_gene: .; CDR3aa: CASSRSPGTGQPQHF; CDR3nt: TGTGCCAGCAGTCGAAGTCCAGGTACTGGTCAGCCCCAGCATTTT
abundance: .; j_gene: TRBJ2-7; v_gene: TRBV7-2; d_gene: .; CDR3aa: CASSFSSYEQYF; CDR3nt: TGTGCCAGCAGCTTTAGCTCCTACGAGCAGTACTTC
abundance: .; j_gene: TRBJ1-4; v_gene: TRBV7-9; d_gene: .; CDR3aa: CASSLRAEIDEKLFF; CDR3nt: TGTGCCAGCAGCTTAAGGGCAGAAATCGACGAAAAACTGTTTTTT
abundance: .; j_gene: TRBJ2-5; v_gene: TRBV10-3; d_gene: TRBD1; CDR3aa: CAISAASGGRETQYF; CDR3nt: TGTGCCATCAGTGCGGCGTCAGGGGGAAGAGAGACCCAGTACTTC
abundance: .; j_gene: TRBJ1-1; v_gene: TRBV29-1; d_gene: TRBD1; CDR3aa: CSGERQGKAFF; CDR3nt: TGCAGCGGAGAAAGACAGGGGAAAGCTTTCTTT
abundance: .; j_gene: TRBJ2-7; v_gene: TRBV18; d_gene: .; CDR3aa: CASSIGWDYEQYF; CDR3nt: TGTGCCAGCTCCATAGGGTGGGACTACGAGCAGTACTTC
abundance: .; j_gene: TRBJ2-1; v_gene: TRBV9; d_gene: TRBD2; CDR3aa: CASSVEWTSGSWEQFF; CDR3nt: TGTGCCAGCAGCGTAGAATGGACTAGCGGGAGCTGGGAGCAGTTCTTC
abundance: .; j_gene: TRBJ1-2; v_gene: TRBV7-9; d_gene: .; CDR3aa: CASSPQGTGNYGYTF; CDR3nt: TGTGCCAGCAGCCCCCAGGGTACAGGAAACTATGGCTACACCTTC
abundance: .; j_gene: TRBJ2-2; v_gene: TRBV18; d_gene: .; CDR3aa: CASSPRSAKNTGELFF; CDR3nt: TGTGCCAGCTCACCACGGTCAGCTAAGAACACCGGGGAGCTGTTTTTT
abundance: once; j_gene: TRBJ2-7; v_gene: TRBV27; d_gene: TRBD1; CDR3aa: CASSLRGQGANLREQYF; CDR3nt: TGTGCCAGCAGTTTACGCGGACAGGGGGCTAATCTTCGCGAGCAGTACTTC
abundance: .; j_gene: TRBJ1-1; v_gene: TRBV30; d_gene: .; CDR3aa: CAWSTDGQRTEAFF; CDR3nt: TGTGCCTGGAGTACGGACGGGCAGCGCACTGAAGCTTTCTTT
abundance: .; j_gene: TRBJ2-7; v_gene: TRBV7-8; d_gene: .; CDR3aa: CASSEGGLSYEQYF; CDR3nt: TGTGCCAGCAGCGAAGGGGGGCTCTCCTACGAGCAGTACTTC
abundance: .; j_gene: TRBJ2-3; v_gene: TRBV29-1; d_gene: .; CDR3aa: CSVPGNEGDTQYF; CDR3nt: TGCAGCGTTCCAGGGAACGAAGGAGATACGCAGTATTTT
abundance: .; j_gene: TRBJ1-2; v_gene: TRBV5-1; d_gene: .; CDR3aa: CASSSNAGYTF; CDR3nt: TGCGCCAGCAGCTCCAATGCGGGCTACACCTTC
abundance: once; j_gene: TRBJ2-5; v_gene: TRBV5-1; d_gene: .; CDR3aa: CASSWGAGGKETQYF; CDR3nt: TGCGCCAGCAGCTGGGGGGCTGGGGGAAAAGAGACCCAGTACTTC
abundance: .; j_gene: TRBJ2-3; v_gene: TRBV14; d_gene: .; CDR3aa: CASSQQRSTDTQYF; CDR3nt: TGTGCCAGCAGCCAACAAAGAAGCACAGATACGCAGTATTTT
abundance: .; j_gene: TRBJ2-7; v_gene: TRBV7-9; d_gene: .; CDR3aa: CASSLEQYF; CDR3nt: TGTGCCAGCAGCTTAGAGCAGTACTTC
abundance: .; j_gene: TRBJ1-5; v_gene: TRBV7-3; d_gene: .; CDR3aa: CASSLTLYSNQPQHF; CDR3nt: TGTGCCAGCAGCTTAACACTGTATAGCAATCAGCCCCAGCATTTT
abundance: .; j_gene: TRBJ1-2; v_gene: TRBV6-5; d_gene: .; CDR3aa: CASSIRGPLSGYTF; CDR3nt: TGTGCCAGCAGTATAAGGGGACCCCTATCTGGCTACACCTTC
abundance: .; j_gene: TRBJ2-3; v_gene: TRBV19; d_gene: TRBD1; CDR3aa: CASSAGTGFTDTQYF; CDR3nt: TGTGCCAGTAGCGCCGGGACAGGATTCACAGATACGCAGTATTTT
abundance: once; j_gene: TRBJ2-3; v_gene: TRBV2; d_gene: .; CDR3aa: CASSPRLQSDTQYF; CDR3nt: TGTGCCAGCAGCCCTAGACTACAATCAGATACGCAGTATTTT
abundance: .; j_gene: TRBJ2-7; v_gene: TRBV30; d_gene: .; CDR3aa: CAWSVSELPYEQYF; CDR3nt: TGTGCCTGGAGTGTCAGCGAACTGCCCTACGAGCAGTACTTC